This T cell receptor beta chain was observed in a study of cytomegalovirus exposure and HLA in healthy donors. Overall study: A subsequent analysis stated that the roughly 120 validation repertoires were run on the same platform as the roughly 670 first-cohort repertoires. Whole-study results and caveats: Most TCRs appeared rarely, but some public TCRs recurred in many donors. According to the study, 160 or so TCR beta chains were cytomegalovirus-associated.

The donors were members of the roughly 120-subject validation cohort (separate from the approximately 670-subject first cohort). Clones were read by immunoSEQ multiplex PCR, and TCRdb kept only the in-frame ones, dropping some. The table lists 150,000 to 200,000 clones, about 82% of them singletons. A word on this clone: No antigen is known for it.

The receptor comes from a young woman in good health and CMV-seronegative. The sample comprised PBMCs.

The CDR3 DNA reads as TGTGCCAGCAGCGTAGTCGCGGGGAGCGGCTATGAGCAGTTCTTC. It yields the protein CASSVVAGSGYEQFF. The chain joins TRBV9 to TRBJ2-1; D possibly corresponds to TRBD2 (6 bases). CDR1 and CDR2 (germline): SGDLS, YYNGEE. V was shortened by 0 bases and J by 8 bases, with 15 bases between the two germline ends. CDR3 length: 15 amino acids.